The 16 T cell receptor beta chains presented below share a single source sample, sequenced in a study of cytomegalovirus exposure and HLA in healthy donors. Use of 60 Vbeta and 13 Jbeta primers characterized the PCR. Produced via immunoSEQ multiplex PCR; TCRdb's table is partial and in-frame only. This sample's clone table lists about 200,000 clones. Sequenced input: PBMCs. The receptors were gathered from a girl under 10 years old in good health and CMV-seropositive.

The chain employs TRBV2 and TRBJ2-7; a weak D match, TRBD1 (5 bases). Per the germline V gene, CDR1 is SNHLY and CDR2 is FYNNEI. The length of the CDR3 is 11 residues. V was trimmed by 7 bases and J by 5 bases, leaving 9 bases between them. CDR3 sequence (DNA): TGTGCCAGCACCCTGGACAACGAGCAGTACTTC. It translates to CASTLDNEQYF.

V gene TRBV13 combines with J gene TRBJ1-1, with D tentatively TRBD1 (5 bases). Trimming removed 5 bases from V and 6 bases from J, with 22 bases in between. This CDR3 comprises 16 residues. CDR1 PRHDT and CDR2 FYEKMQ come from the germline V gene (reference sequence). The CDR3 DNA is TGTGCCAGCAGCGCCCCCCGGGCGGGGAGGGGCCCTGAAGCTTTCTTT. It specifies CASSAPRAGRGPEAFF. The whole variable domain, filled in from reference TRBV13 and TRBJ1-1, reads AAGVIQSPRHLIKEKRETATLKCYPIPRHDTVYWYQQGPGQDPQFLISFYEKMQSDKGSIPDRFSAQQFSDYHSELNMSSLELGDSALYFCASSAPRAGRGPEAFFGQGTRLTVV.

The chain uses TRBV6-1 and TRBJ1-2; D is possibly TRBD1 (6 bases). Between the trimmed V and J ends, which lost 6 bases and 4 bases, there was a span of 18 bases. The CDR3 totals 15 residues. Germline CDR1 reads MNHNS; CDR2 reads SASEGT. The CDR3, as DNA: TGTGCCAGCAGGGGCGAGGGTGGACAGCTCTATGGCTACACCTTC. It encodes CASRGEGGQLYGYTF.

This chain connects TRBV28 to TRBJ2-7; 10 bases agree with TRBD1. The CDR3 length is 12 residues. Germline CDR1 is MDHEN and CDR2 is SYDVKM. Trimming took 7 bases from V and 6 from J; bases not matched to a gene: 3. The DNA of the CDR3 is TGTGCCAGCACGACAGGGGGCGGCGAGCAGTACTTC. It is translated as CASTTGGGEQYF.

The CDR3 nucleotides are TGTGCCAACGGGGTTGGCTACACCTTC. Protein sequence: CANGVGYTF. The rearrangement links TRBV7-9 to TRBJ1-2, with D unclear. The CDR3 runs to 9 residues. Germline V CDR1 and CDR2: SEHNR, FQNEAQ (reference sequence). V was shortened by 10 bases and J by 7 bases, with 7 bases between the two germline ends.

The chain uses TRBV7-6 and TRBJ2-3, with 12 bases aligning to TRBD1. Germline V gene sequence: CDR1 SGHVS, CDR2 FNYEAQ. This CDR3 contains 15 residues. V lost 6 bases, J lost 6 bases, and 7 bases stayed unmatched. CDR3 DNA: TGTGCCAGCAGAACCGGGACAGGGGGCTTGGATACGCAGTATTTT. Translating gives CASRTGTGGLDTQYF.

The chain employs TRBV6-1 and TRBJ2-7; D is possibly TRBD2 (5 bases). V gave up 11 bases and J gave up 0 bases, with 17 bases separating them. The CDR3 sequence is 14 residues long. Germline V gene sequence: CDR1 MNHNS, CDR2 SASEGT. The CDR3 reads CASRRTPSSYEQYF. CDR3 sequence (DNA): TGTGCCTCTAGGCGGACTCCGAGCTCCTACGAGCAGTACTTC.

J is TRBJ2-7 and V is TRBV5-1; D is perhaps TRBD2 (6 bases). Per the germline V gene, CDR1 is SGHRS and CDR2 is YFSETQ. Trimming cost V 5 bases and J 3 bases, with 21 bases left between them. The CDR3 contains 16 residues. The CDR3 is CASRGLYRDLVYEQYF. The CDR3 DNA follows: TGCGCCAGCAGAGGTCTGTACCGGGACTTGGTCTACGAGCAGTACTTC.

The chain has TRBV6-1 and TRBJ2-1; 10 nucleotides agree with TRBD2. J lost 9 bases, V lost 2 bases, and 7 bases had no gene match. This CDR3 spans 15 amino acids. CDR1 and CDR2 from the germline V gene are MNHNS and SASEGT. CDR3 protein: CASSETSGKRGEQFF. The CDR3 DNA reads as TGTGCCAGCAGTGAAACTAGCGGGAAACGGGGTGAGCAGTTCTTC.

This chain uses TRBV6-5 with TRBJ1-2; D is unresolved. Trimming took 5 bases from V and 7 from J, leaving 14 bases between them. This CDR3 has 13 residues. Germline lookup yields CDR1 MNHEY and CDR2 SVGAGI. The DNA of the CDR3 is TGTGCCAGCAGTGATACTCCGAGAGGTGGCTACACCTTC. Translated, it gives CASSDTPRGGYTF.

This rearrangement joins TRBV7-2 to TRBJ1-4, with D possibly matching TRBD1 (6 bases). V gave up 3 bases and J gave up 8 bases, with 7 bases separating them. The CDR3 runs to 12 residues. Germline CDR1 reads SGHTA; CDR2 reads FQGNSA. In DNA form, the CDR3 reads TGTGCCAGCAGCTTGGACAGCGAAAAACTGTTTTTT. Protein product: CASSLDSEKLFF.

This rearrangement joins TRBV19 to TRBJ2-3; a possible D gene is TRBD2 (7 bases). CDR1 is LNHDA, CDR2 SQIVND, per germline (reference sequence). The CDR3 runs to 15 residues. V lost 6 bases to trimming and J lost 4 bases, with 17 bases between them. CDR3 protein: CASSQGGGGADTQYF. For the CDR3, the DNA is TGTGCCAGTAGCCAGGGAGGAGGGGGGGCAGATACGCAGTATTTT. Drawing the rest from reference TRBV19 and TRBJ2-3, the complete variable domain is DGGITQSPKYLFRKEGQNVTLSCEQNLNHDAMYWYRQDPGQGLRLIYYSQIVNDFQKGDIAEGYSVSREKKESFPLTVTSAQKNPTAFYLCASSQGGGGADTQYFGPGTRLTVL.

The V gene is TRBV7-9, the J gene TRBJ1-1; 7 nucleotides align to TRBD1. Losses at the gene ends were 5 bases for V and 5 bases for J; bases not matched to a gene: 8. Germline V CDR1 and CDR2: SEHNR, FQNEAQ (reference sequence). CDR3 length: 14 residues. The CDR3, as DNA: TGTGCCAGCAGCCAGACCATGACAGGGACTGAAGCTTTCTTT. Protein product: CASSQTMTGTEAFF.

The gene calls are TRBV27 and TRBJ2-7, with D tentatively TRBD2 (6 bases). The ends were cut back, 0 bases at V and 2 bases at J, with 11 bases in the middle. The CDR3 has 15 residues. The germline CDR1 and CDR2 sequences are MNHEY and SMNVEV (reference sequence). The CDR3: CASSLSSGSTYEQYF. The CDR3, as DNA: TGTGCCAGCAGTTTATCAAGCGGGTCCACCTACGAGCAGTACTTC.

The genes are TRBV7-2 and TRBJ2-1; 9 nucleotides line up with TRBD2. CDR3 length equals 14 residues. Germline CDR1 is SGHTA and CDR2 is FQGNSA. V lost 5 bases to trimming and J lost 9 bases; unmatched junction nucleotides: 8. The CDR3 loop is CASSPRTSVFEQFF. As DNA, the CDR3 is TGTGCCAGCAGCCCTCGGACTAGCGTATTTGAGCAGTTCTTC.

V and J are TRBV30 and TRBJ2-5; 9 nucleotides match TRBD2. The J call may be mistaken, given a closer DNA end match to TRBJ2-7. CDR1 is GTSNPN, CDR2 SVGIG, per germline (reference sequence). The CDR3 runs to 12 residues. The chain's CDR3 is CACMTSGAEQYF. CDR3 nucleotides: TGTGCCTGTATGACTAGCGGAGCCGAGCAGTACTTC.